What follows are 28 T cell receptor beta chains derived from one specimen sequenced in a study of T cells in Graves' hyperthyroidism and ophthalmopathy. The TCR beta CDR3 regions underwent amplification using RNA transcripts as the source. Using the HTBI primer set, a first-round RT-PCR was run on the TCR CDR3. TCRdb independently ran MiXCR on the multiplex PCR reads; one entry per CDR3 protein. This sample has 400,000 to 600,000 distinct CDR3 sequences; 16% occur once, and the top ten carry around 28%. The sequenced material came from blood. These receptor sequences come from a woman in her 30s with Graves' ophthalmopathy.

Note on this clonotype: The junction does not match germline at one end; this may be a read error. The chain has TRBV7-2 and TRBJ1-2, with D possibly TRBD1 on 6 matching bases. Germline CDR1 SGHTA, CDR2 FQGNSA. The CDR3 has 16 amino acids. CDR3 DNA: TGTGCCAGCAGCTTAAATTTTGGGCAGGGGTCCTATGTCTACACCTTC. This encodes CASSLNFGQGSYVYTF.

Only a few counts were recorded for this clonotype. This chain connects TRBV4-3 to TRBJ2-1; no clear D. Germline V lookup: CDR1 LGHNA, CDR2 YSLEER. The CDR3 length is 15 residues. V lost 0 bases, J lost 8 bases, and 14 bases lay in between. The CDR3 reads CASSQESVEGHEQFF. The CDR3 coding sequence is TGCGCCAGCAGCCAAGAGAGTGTGGAAGGGCATGAGCAGTTCTTC.

The chain has TRBV18 and TRBJ2-1; 13 bases agree with TRBD2. Germline values: CDR1 KGHSH, CDR2 LQKENI. V shed 2 bases, J shed 9 bases, and the junction held 7 bases outside the gene matches. This CDR3 is built from 16 residues. The CDR3, as DNA: TGTGCCAGCTCACCATCGGGACTAGCGGGATCGGCTGAGCAGTTCTTC. This codes for CASSPSGLAGSAEQFF.

This clonotype was seen a few times. As DNA, the CDR3 is TGTGCCAGCAGCCAAGAGATGGGAGGGGGCACAGATACGCAGTATTTT. Its translation is CASSQEMGGGTDTQYF. The chain recombines TRBV4-2 with TRBJ2-3, with 7 bases matching TRBD2. V shed 0 bases and J 1 base; nucleotides not matched to a gene: 4. The CDR3 runs to 16 residues. CDR1 is LGHNA, CDR2 YNFKEQ, per germline.

The count of this clonotype is one. The chain links TRBV20-1 to TRBJ2-3, with D tentatively TRBD2 (6 bases). The V gene's germline CDR1 is DFQATT and CDR2 SNEGSKA (reference sequence). This CDR3 region has 14 residues. V was pared by 6 bases and J by 0 bases, with 13 bases between. CDR3 sequence: CSANSGTSTDTQYF. In DNA, the CDR3 is TGCAGTGCCAATAGCGGTACTAGCACAGATACGCAGTATTTT.

The chain combines TRBV9 with TRBJ2-5; 11 nucleotides align to TRBD2. V trimming: 4 bases; J trimming: 4 bases; junction bases outside the gene matches: 6. Germline V gives CDR1 SGDLS, CDR2 YYNGEE. The CDR3 length is 15 residues. The DNA for the CDR3 is TGTGCCAGCAGCACGGGACTAGCGGAGCGAGAGACCCAGTACTTC. It specifies CASSTGLAERETQYF. Filled out from reference TRBV9 and TRBJ2-5, the complete variable domain reads DSGVTQTPKHLITATGQRVTLRCSPRSGDLSVYWYQQSLDQGLQFLIQYYNGEERAKGNILERFSAQQFPDLHSELNLSSLELGDSALYFCASSTGLAERETQYFGPGTRLLVL.

This clonotype was recorded many times. The chain recombines TRBV10-2 with TRBJ2-5, with D unresolved. Germline V gene data show CDR1 as WSHSY and CDR2 as SAAADI. This CDR3 is built from 14 residues. V lost 2 bases to trimming and J lost 2 bases, with 9 bases between them. The CDR3 DNA reads TGCGCCAGCAGTGAGGGCTGGATACAAGAGACCCAGTACTTC. Its translation is CASSEGWIQETQYF.

The chain uses TRBV28 and TRBJ1-3; no clear D gene. Germline assignment: CDR1 MDHEN and CDR2 SYDVKM. Trimming stripped 3 bases from V and 3 bases from J, with 15 bases between. The CDR3 extends over 16 amino acids. The CDR3 sequence: CASSLSGFQIGNTIYF. CDR3 sequence (DNA): TGTGCCAGCAGTTTGTCCGGGTTTCAGATTGGAAACACCATATATTTT. Together with reference TRBV28 and TRBJ1-3, the CDR3 gives the full variable domain: DVKVTQSSRYLVKRTGEKVFLECVQDMDHENMFWYRQDPGLGLRLIYFSYDVKMKEKGDIPEGYSVSREKKERFSLILESASTNQTSMYLCASSLSGFQIGNTIYFGEGSWLTVV.

Ten or more counts support this clonotype. The V call is TRBV20-1, the J call TRBJ1-4; no clear D. V was trimmed by 6 bases and J by 0 bases, leaving 8 bases between them. Germline V CDR1 and CDR2: DFQATT, SNEGSKA (reference sequence). The CDR3 is made up of 13 amino acids. CDR3 nucleotide sequence: TGCAGTGCCTACAAGTCAACTAATGAAAAACTGTTTTTT. As protein: CSAYKSTNEKLFF.

This clonotype was detected only a few times. The J gene is TRBJ2-3, the V gene TRBV6-2 or TRBV6-3; D is perhaps TRBD2 (6 bases). CDR3 length equals 16 residues. The germline V gene has CDR1 MNHEY and CDR2 SVGEGT. Trimming took 5 bases from V and 2 from J, leaving 17 bases between them. The CDR3 is CASSLAGPTATDTQYF. The CDR3 nucleotides are TGTGCCAGCAGTCTTGCGGGACCCACGGCCACAGATACGCAGTATTTT.

This clonotype has only a few counts. The J gene is TRBJ2-7, the V gene TRBV19; tentative D call: TRBD1 (6 bases). Germline V gives CDR1 LNHDA, CDR2 SQIVND (reference sequence). V was shortened by 0 bases and J by 5 bases, with 14 bases between the two germline ends. This CDR3 has 15 amino acids. CDR3 region: CASSIDPAGANEQYF. CDR3 in DNA: TGTGCCAGTAGTATAGACCCAGCAGGGGCTAACGAGCAGTACTTC.

This chain links TRBV19 with TRBJ2-2; D gene unclear. CDR3 length equals 16 residues. Germline CDR1 and CDR2: LNHDA and SQIVND (reference sequence). The V and J ends lost 3 bases and 2 bases respectively, with 13 bases between them. The CDR3 sequence: CASSMRRPPNTGELFF. CDR3 nucleotide sequence: TGTGCCAGTAGTATGAGGCGGCCGCCTAACACCGGGGAGCTGTTTTTT.

V is TRBV19 and J is TRBJ1-5, with D uncertain. The V and J ends lost 3 bases and 7 bases respectively, with 13 bases between them. This CDR3 is 14 amino acids long. CDR1 and CDR2 (germline): LNHDA, SQIVND (reference sequence). CDR3 amino acids: CASSISGESQPQHF. The CDR3 region has the DNA TGTGCCAGTAGTATCAGTGGTGAATCACAGCCCCAGCATTTT. Based on the CDR3 plus reference TRBV19 and TRBJ1-5, the full variable domain is DGGITQSPKYLFRKEGQNVTLSCEQNLNHDAMYWYRQDPGQGLRLIYYSQIVNDFQKGDIAEGYSVSREKKESFPLTVTSAQKNPTAFYLCASSISGESQPQHFGDGTRLSIL.

The V gene is TRBV14, the J gene TRBJ2-7; TRBD1 matches at 10 bases. Germline CDR1 reads SGHDN; CDR2 reads FVKESK. V was clipped by 4 bases and J by 6 bases; unmatched bases: 12. The CDR3 length is 16 residues. CDR3 coding DNA: TGTGCCAGCAGCCCTAACCCTGACAGGGGGCTTAGCGAGCAGTACTTC. Protein sequence: CASSPNPDRGLSEQYF.

The sample holds many counts of this clonotype. The chain uses TRBV6-1 and TRBJ2-5; either TRBD1 or TRBD2 may fit D (6 bases each). Trimming removed 5 bases at V and 1 base at J, with 14 bases between. Germline assignment: CDR1 MNHNS and CDR2 SASEGT. The CDR3 totals 15 residues. Here the CDR3 reads CASSYLGGPQETQYF. The CDR3 DNA follows: TGTGCCAGCAGTTACCTTGGGGGGCCCCAAGAGACCCAGTACTTC.

The V and J genes are TRBV28 and TRBJ2-2; D is unclear. Germline CDR1 is MDHEN and CDR2 is SYDVKM. The V and J ends lost 2 bases and 7 bases respectively, with 5 bases between them. The CDR3 runs 12 residues. CDR3 sequence reads: CASSLNRGELFF. In DNA form, the CDR3 reads TGTGCCAGCAGTTTAAACCGCGGGGAGCTGTTTTTT.

Remarks on this clonotype: One base away lies a much larger clone, so this may be a sequencing read error. V gene TRBV9 combines with J gene TRBJ2-5; 12 bases align to TRBD2. This CDR3 comprises 13 residues. CDR1 is SGDLS and CDR2 is YYNGEE in the germline V gene. V dropped 7 bases and J dropped 2; count of bases not matched to a gene: 0. For the CDR3, the DNA is TGTGCCAGCGGGACTAGCGGGCAAGAGACCCAGTACTTC. Its protein is CASGTSGQETQYF.

For this clonotype: A much larger clonotype is one base distant, so this may be a read error. The CDR3 region is CAGSFRVGYGQPQHF. CDR3 nucleotide sequence: TGTGCCGGCAGTTTTAGGGTGGGGTATGGTCAGCCCCAGCATTTT. The chain recombines TRBV28 with TRBJ1-5; D remains ambiguous. The CDR3 has 15 residues. Per the germline V gene, CDR1 is MDHEN and CDR2 is SYDVKM.

The rearrangement joins TRBV30 to TRBJ1-6; tentative D call: TRBD1 (5 bases). CDR3 length equals 16 residues. Germline lookup yields CDR1 GTSNPN and CDR2 SVGIG (reference sequence). Trimming cost V 4 bases and J 0 bases, with 13 bases left between them. DNA for the CDR3: TGTGCCTGGAATCTGGGGGGAAGCTCCTATAATTCACCCCTCCACTTT. This codes for CAWNLGGSSYNSPLHF. The variable domain in full, completed from reference TRBV30 and TRBJ1-6, reads SQTIHQWPATLVQPVGSPLSLECTVEGTSNPNLYWYRQAAGRGLQLLFYSVGIGQISSEVPQNLSASRPQDRQFILSSKKLLLSDSGFYLCAWNLGGSSYNSPLHFGNGTRLTVT.

This clonotype was found a few times. CDR3 amino acids: CASKRFGSTNEKLFF. The CDR3 DNA is TGTGCCAGCAAAAGGTTCGGGTCAACTAATGAAAAACTGTTTTTT. The V gene is TRBV6-1, the J gene TRBJ1-4; no clear D. Germline V CDR1 and CDR2: MNHNS, SASEGT. The CDR3 is 15 residues long. Trimming took 7 bases from V and 0 from J, leaving 12 bases between them.

The rearrangement uses TRBV6-1 and TRBJ1-6, with 7 nucleotides matching TRBD1. Germline assignment: CDR1 MNHNS and CDR2 SASEGT. The trim removed 6 bases at V and 9 bases at J, leaving 8 bases unmatched. The CDR3 runs 14 residues. CDR3 sequence (DNA): TGTGCCAGCAGGCGGGGACAGATTTTTTCACCCCTCCACTTT. It encodes CASRRGQIFSPLHF.

This clonotype was counted a few times. The chain uses TRBV6-1 and TRBJ1-6; 8 bases are shared with TRBD1. V lost 4 bases to trimming and J lost 6 bases; unmatched junction nucleotides: 8. Germline V gives CDR1 MNHNS, CDR2 SASEGT. The CDR3 spans 16 residues. CDR3 in DNA: TGTGCCAGCAGTGGACAGGGGACTAAGAGTAATTCACCCCTCCACTTT. This sequence encodes CASSGQGTKSNSPLHF.

This clonotype was counted many times. The V call is TRBV11-3, the J call TRBJ2-1; D is ambiguous. The V end lost 4 bases, the J end lost 8 bases, and 12 bases lay between the germline ends. Germline V gene lookup returns CDR1 SGHNT and CDR2 YENEEA. The CDR3 consists of 13 residues. The CDR3 coding sequence is TGTGCCAGCAGCTCCGAAGGTATCTATGAGCAGTTCTTC. The encoded protein is CASSSEGIYEQFF.

This clonotype was observed a few times. The rearrangement uses TRBV6-2 or TRBV6-3 and TRBJ2-4; the match to TRBD2 covers 7 bases. The CDR3 consists of 13 residues. V lost 6 bases and J lost 6; bases outside the gene matches: 5. The germline CDR1 and CDR2 sequences are MNHEY and SVGEGT. This CDR3 reads CASSRDYGNIQYF. The CDR3 region has the DNA TGTGCCAGCAGCCGGGACTACGGAAACATTCAGTACTTC.

This clonotype was seen only a few times. The V call is TRBV4-3, the J call TRBJ2-3, with TRBD2 matching 8 bases. The CDR3 totals 19 residues. Germline loops: CDR1 LGHNA, CDR2 YSLEER. Unmatched junction bases numbered 16, after V lost 1 base and J lost 4 bases. The CDR3 DNA is TGCGCCAGCAGCCAAGGTCGCCCTAGCGGGTCCCCTACCCCAGATACGCAGTATTTT. Encoded protein: CASSQGRPSGSPTPDTQYF.

J is TRBJ2-7 and V is TRBV20-1; D is possibly TRBD2 (6 bases). V lost 5 bases and J lost 4, with 9 bases in between. Germline assignment: CDR1 DFQATT and CDR2 SNEGSKA (reference sequence). The CDR3 covers 11 residues. CDR3 sequence (DNA): TGCAGTGCTCCGGAGGGTTACGAGCAGTACTTC. This translates into CSAPEGYEQYF.

This clonotype was seen repeatedly, ten times or more. This chain joins TRBV3-1 and TRBJ2-1; tentatively, D is TRBD1 or TRBD2 (5 bases each). Trimming took off 8 bases at V and 1 base at J, with 18 bases between the two ends. Germline CDR1 is LGHDT and CDR2 is YNNKEL (reference sequence). The length of the CDR3 is 16 residues. The CDR3 DNA follows: TGTGCCAGCTCTCCTTCACCCGGGACGTCCTACAATGAGCAGTTCTTC. This gives the protein CASSPSPGTSYNEQFF.

This clonotype was observed many times. CDR3 DNA sequence: TGTGCCAGCAGCTCGGGACTAGCGGGAGTCGGAGAGACCCAGTACTTC. This translates into CASSSGLAGVGETQYF. This chain connects TRBV5-4 to TRBJ2-5; 14 nucleotides align to TRBD2. The CDR3 extends over 16 amino acids. In germline, CDR1 is SGHNT, CDR2 YYREEE (reference sequence). V was pared by 3 bases and J by 4 bases, with 5 bases of the junction left unmatched.